The 32 T cell receptor beta chains given below trace back to one sample, sequenced in a study of low-dose radiotherapy and immunotherapy resistance in tumors. cDNA synthesis used a TRAV/TRBV-specific primer set for both chains. For amplifying TCRs, the PCR ran for around 20 cycles with Phusion, which was used together with a constant-region primer and the adapter on the V primers. TCRdb passed the reads through MiXCR, listing each CDR3 protein once. The table includes 9,800 or so distinct CDR3 sequences, approximately 77% detected once. These receptors were taken from a human donor with advanced metastatic prostate, ovarian, gallbladder or colorectal cancer (not recorded which). This table probably holds off-target reads from a library built for another chain.

This clonotype has just one count. This sequence joins TRBV5-6 and TRBJ2-1; D call uncertain. Germline V gene lookup returns CDR1 SGHDT and CDR2 YYEEEE. CDR3 length: 14 residues. Trimming removed 4 bases from V and 9 bases from J, with 17 bases in between. CDR3 nucleotides: TGTGCCAGCAGCCTGGTCGGACCCACGGGTGAGCAGTTCTTC. It is translated as CASSLVGPTGEQFF.

The gene calls are TRBV28 and TRBJ2-7, with TRBD2 identical over 7 bases. Germline V gene data show CDR1 as MDHEN and CDR2 as SYDVKM. The CDR3 has 15 residues. The V segment lost 6 bases and the J segment 9 bases; nucleotides outside the gene matches: 17. CDR3 in DNA: TGTGCCAGCAGCCCCCCGGGACTAACCCCCCAAGGGCAGTACTTC. This gives the protein CASSPPGLTPQGQYF.

This chain joins TRBV11-1 and TRBJ2-2; no firm D call. Between the trimmed V and J ends, which lost 5 bases and 3 bases, there was a span of 13 bases. The CDR3 is 15 residues long. The germline gives CDR1 SGHAT, CDR2 FQDESV (reference sequence). The CDR3: CASSERYLDTGELFF. CDR3 sequence (DNA): TGTGCCAGCAGCGAAAGGTACCTAGACACCGGGGAGCTGTTTTTT.

The gene calls are TRBV9 and TRBJ2-7, with D tentatively TRBD2 (5 bases). Trimming shortened V by 4 bases and J by 3 bases, and 17 bases separated the two germline ends. Germline loops: CDR1 SGDLS, CDR2 YYNGEE. This CDR3 spans 15 amino acids. DNA of the CDR3: TGTGCCAGCAGCCCCCAAGCGGACTCTCGCTACGAGCAGTACTTC. Protein product: CASSPQADSRYEQYF.

This chain links TRBV7-2 with TRBJ2-1; TRBD1 matches 9 bases. Losses at the gene ends were 6 bases for V and 3 bases for J; bases not matched to a gene: 6. The CDR3 runs 15 residues. Germline lookup yields CDR1 SGHTA and CDR2 FQGNSA. In DNA form, the CDR3 reads TGTGCCAGCAGGACGGGACAGGGTGACTACAATGAGCAGTTCTTC. As protein: CASRTGQGDYNEQFF.

The chain couples TRBV29-1 to TRBJ2-5; 7 bases are shared with TRBD1. CDR1 is SQVTM, CDR2 ANQGSEA, per germline. Trimming took 5 bases from V and 4 from J; bases not matched to a gene: 1. This CDR3 is built from 11 residues. The CDR3 DNA reads as TGCAGCGTTTACAGGGGAGAGACCCAGTACTTC. Translated: CSVYRGETQYF.

The genes are TRBV18 and TRBJ2-3; TRBD1 matches at 7 bases. Trimming cost V 8 bases and J 7 bases; bases outside gene matches: 6. CDR1 KGHSH and CDR2 LQKENI come from the germline V gene. The CDR3 totals 12 residues. This CDR3 is CASEGGKYTQYF. The CDR3, as DNA: TGTGCCAGCGAAGGGGGCAAGTATACGCAGTATTTT.

V gene TRBV4-2 combines with J gene TRBJ1-6; no reliable D call. V was cut by 0 bases and J by 11 bases, with 11 bases left in between. The CDR3 loop spans 14 amino acids. CDR1 LGHNA and CDR2 YNFKEQ come from the germline V gene. The CDR3, as DNA: TGTGCCAGCAGCCAAGAGCGTGGGGTGACACCCCTCCACTTT. Residues: CASSQERGVTPLHF.

The rearrangement joins TRBV4-1 to TRBJ2-1; D is possibly TRBD2 (6 bases). This CDR3 spans 18 amino acids. Trimming cost V 4 bases and J 0 bases, with 19 bases left between them. CDR1 is MGHRA and CDR2 is YSYEKL in the germline V gene. Here the CDR3 DNA reads TGCGCCAGCAGCCGGACAAACCGGGAGCCCAGCTCCTACAATGAGCAGTTCTTC. It encodes CASSRTNREPSSYNEQFF.

The chain carries TRBV9 and TRBJ2-2, with D unresolved. Trimming cost V 3 bases and J 6 bases, with 12 bases left between them. This CDR3 region has 14 residues. Germline loops: CDR1 SGDLS, CDR2 YYNGEE. The CDR3 DNA is TGTGCCAGCAGCGGACTTGGCCCCGCCGGGGAGCTGTTTTTT. It codes for CASSGLGPAGELFF.

The chain is built from TRBV7-9 and TRBJ2-7, with unresolved D. CDR3 size: 14 residues. Deletions cut 5 bases from V and 0 bases from J, with 11 bases between. Germline CDR1 SEHNR, CDR2 FQNEAQ (reference sequence). This chain's CDR3 is CASSLVYSSYEQYF. The CDR3, as DNA: TGTGCCAGCAGCCTGGTTTACAGCTCCTACGAGCAGTACTTC.

V usage is TRBV12-3 or TRBV12-4 and J usage is TRBJ2-7; TRBD2 matches 8 bases. The CDR3 runs to 15 residues. V was pared by 5 bases and J by 3 bases, with 9 bases of the junction left unmatched. The CDR3 protein is CASSPGLGNDYEQYF. Written as DNA, the CDR3 is TGTGCCAGCAGTCCGGGACTAGGGAATGACTACGAGCAGTACTTC.

With regard to this clonotype: Compared with germline, one end of the junction differs, possibly owing to a read error. The V gene is TRBV28, the J gene TRBJ1-2; tentatively, D is TRBD1 (6 bases). CDR3 length: 13 amino acids. The germline V gene has CDR1 MDHEN and CDR2 SYDVKM. CDR3 residues: CASRAGDRSLPAF. The CDR3 DNA is TGTGCCAGCAGAGCCGGCGACAGGAGCCTGCCGGCCTTC.

CDR3 loop: CASDRGYEQYF. DNA of the CDR3: TGTGCCAGTGACAGGGGCTACGAGCAGTACTTC. The rearrangement links TRBV28 to TRBJ2-7; 8 nucleotides line up with TRBD1. Germline V lookup: CDR1 MDHEN, CDR2 SYDVKM. V dropped 9 bases and J dropped 3; count of bases not matched to a gene: 1. The CDR3 length is 11 residues.

This clonotype was detected only a few times. V gene TRBV24-1 combines with J gene TRBJ1-1; 8 positions match TRBD1. The CDR3 length is 15 residues. The V segment lost 7 bases and the J segment 1 base; nucleotides outside the gene matches: 7. The germline gives CDR1 KGHDR, CDR2 SFDVKD. The CDR3 region has the DNA TGTGCCACCAGCGCCACCGGGACAGGGAACACTGAAGCTTTCTTT. The encoded protein is CATSATGTGNTEAFF.

This sequence joins TRBV18 and TRBJ2-3; 7 nucleotides match TRBD2. Germline lookup yields CDR1 KGHSH and CDR2 LQKENI. The CDR3 is made up of 19 amino acids. J was trimmed by 0 bases and V by 0 bases; bases with no gene match: 12. The CDR3 DNA reads TGTGCCAGCTCACCACCGATCCTAGCGGTTGTATCTAGCACAGATACGCAGTATTTT. Translated, it gives CASSPPILAVVSSTDTQYF.

V usage is TRBV24-1 and J usage is TRBJ2-7; TRBD2 aligns across 7 bases. The length of the CDR3 is 13 residues. The germline CDR1 and CDR2 sequences are KGHDR and SFDVKD. The V and J ends lost 3 bases and 4 bases, in that order; junction bases with no gene match: 2. The CDR3 reads CATSDGAGYEQYF. The CDR3, as DNA: TGTGCCACCAGTGATGGAGCGGGGTACGAGCAGTACTTC.

This clonotype was picked up a small number of times. The rearrangement uses TRBV4-3 and TRBJ2-7; D gene unclear. V gave up 3 bases and J gave up 1 base, with 19 bases separating them. The CDR3 consists of 17 residues. Germline assignment: CDR1 LGHNA and CDR2 YSLEER. The CDR3 region is CASSHIMFQRTSYEQYF. The CDR3 DNA follows: TGCGCCAGCAGCCATATAATGTTCCAAAGAACTTCCTACGAGCAGTACTTC.

The chain joins TRBV5-1 to TRBJ2-1; D is uncertain. Germline loops: CDR1 SGHRS, CDR2 YFSETQ. V was shortened by 1 base and J by 4 bases, with 3 bases between the two germline ends. This CDR3 contains 12 residues. CDR3 nucleotides: TGCGCCAGCAGCTTGCAGTACAATGAGCAGTTCTTC. It yields the protein CASSLQYNEQFF.

The genes are TRBV6-8 and TRBJ2-1, with a possible D match to TRBD1 (5 bases). This CDR3 has 15 residues. V lost 6 bases and J lost 1, with 13 bases in between. Germline V gene sequence: CDR1 MNHGY, CDR2 SAAAGT. The CDR3 loop is CASSPDSRSYNEQFF. The CDR3 nucleotides read TGTGCCAGCAGCCCCGACAGTAGATCCTACAATGAGCAGTTCTTC.

V gene TRBV28 combines with J gene TRBJ1-1, with a weak D call TRBD1 (5 bases). Germline lookup yields CDR1 MDHEN and CDR2 SYDVKM. CDR3 length: 12 residues. Trimming left V 5 bases short and J 3 bases short, with 7 bases between. In DNA, the CDR3 is TGTGCCAGCAGTAGGGGAGACACTGAAGCTTTCTTT. It is translated as CASSRGDTEAFF.

The chain couples TRBV28 to TRBJ2-7; 11 positions agree with TRBD2. Per germline, CDR1 MDHEN and CDR2 SYDVKM. The V and J ends lost 7 bases and 9 bases, in that order; junction bases with no gene match: 17. This CDR3 region has 16 residues. The CDR3 loop is CASTTVGLAGGVGQYF. The CDR3 DNA follows: TGTGCCAGCACCACCGTAGGGCTAGCGGGAGGCGTAGGGCAGTACTTC.

The chain couples TRBV28 to TRBJ2-1; D remains unclear. The CDR3 totals 12 residues. Between the trimmed V and J ends, which lost 1 base and 8 bases, there was a span of 6 bases. The germline V gene has CDR1 MDHEN and CDR2 SYDVKM. DNA for the CDR3: TGTGCCAGCAGTTTATATGGGGATGAGCAGTTCTTC. This encodes CASSLYGDEQFF.

The gene calls are TRBV3-1 and TRBJ2-1; 13 nucleotides match TRBD2. In germline, CDR1 is LGHDT, CDR2 YNNKEL (reference sequence). The trim removed 5 bases at V and 8 bases at J, leaving 9 bases unmatched. The CDR3 totals 16 residues. Written as DNA, the CDR3 is TGTGCCAGCAGCTTACGGACTAGCGGGAGTGTCTATGAGCAGTTCTTC. Protein sequence: CASSLRTSGSVYEQFF.

The genes are TRBV7-2 and TRBJ2-1; D is possibly TRBD1 or TRBD2 (5 bases each). V lost 5 bases and J lost 2, with 19 bases in between. This CDR3 has 17 residues. Germline V gene data show CDR1 as SGHTA and CDR2 as FQGNSA. The CDR3 DNA follows: TGTGCCAGCAGCAGTTTAGGTGGGGGAGCGGCCTACAATGAGCAGTTCTTC. The encoded protein is CASSSLGGGAAYNEQFF.

This clonotype came up a few times. The genes are TRBV28 and TRBJ2-2, with TRBD2 as a possible D gene (7 bases). The CDR3 runs 14 residues. V was pared by 7 bases and J by 4 bases, with 13 bases between. The germline gives CDR1 MDHEN, CDR2 SYDVKM. The CDR3 is CASTLGGVTGELFF. DNA for the CDR3: TGTGCCAGCACCTTAGGGGGGGTCACCGGGGAGCTGTTTTTT. Full variable domain (rest looked up from reference TRBV28 and TRBJ2-2): DVKVTQSSRYLVKRTGEKVFLECVQDMDHENMFWYRQDPGLGLRLIYFSYDVKMKEKGDIPEGYSVSREKKERFSLILESASTNQTSMYLCASTLGGVTGELFFGEGSRLTVL.

The rearrangement joins TRBV20-1 to TRBJ2-5; D is unclear. The CDR3 loop spans 15 amino acids. CDR1 is DFQATT and CDR2 is SNEGSKA in the germline V gene (reference sequence). The V end was cut by 3 bases, the J end by 1 base, with 15 bases between. The CDR3 DNA reads TGCAGTGCTAGGGCGGTGGGGTCCTTCCAAGAGACCCAGTACTTC. The encoded protein is CSARAVGSFQETQYF.

The CDR3 loop is CASTDREYEQYF. The CDR3, as DNA: TGTGCCAGCACTGACAGGGAGTACGAGCAGTACTTC. The rearrangement links TRBV28 to TRBJ2-7; 7 nucleotides match TRBD1. Germline assignment: CDR1 MDHEN and CDR2 SYDVKM. Germline trimming cut 7 bases from V and 4 bases from J; bases unmatched to any gene: 4. The CDR3 is 12 amino acids.

The chain uses TRBV29-1 and TRBJ1-2; tentatively, D is TRBD1 (6 bases). The V and J ends lost 2 bases and 8 bases respectively, with 18 bases between them. CDR1 is SQVTM, CDR2 ANQGSEA, per germline. The CDR3 consists of 14 residues. CDR3 sequence (DNA): TGCAGCGTTGAATCTCCAGGGGACCCTAGGGGCTACACCTTC. Its translation: CSVESPGDPRGYTF. The complete variable domain, with remaining parts taken from reference TRBV29-1 and TRBJ1-2, reads SAVISQKPSRDICQRGTSLTIQCQVDSQVTMMFWYRQQPGQSLTLIATANQGSEATYESGFVIDKFPISRPNLTFSTLTVSNMSPEDSSIYLCSVESPGDPRGYTFGSGTRLTVV.

This chain joins TRBV28 and TRBJ2-4; 9 bases align to TRBD1. Germline V gene lookup returns CDR1 MDHEN and CDR2 SYDVKM. V lost 5 bases and J lost 0; bases outside the gene matches: 14. The CDR3 has 19 residues. The CDR3 reads CASSRTGGVGSLAKNIQYF. The CDR3 DNA follows: TGTGCCAGCAGTCGTACAGGGGGCGTAGGGTCACTAGCCAAAAACATTCAGTACTTC.

The V call is TRBV10-3, the J call TRBJ2-3; tentative D call: TRBD2 (5 bases). Germline values: CDR1 ENHRY, CDR2 SYGVKD. Deletions cut 0 bases from V and 2 bases from J, with 9 bases between. This CDR3 contains 15 residues. CDR3 amino acids: CAISESSGVTDTQYF. As DNA, the CDR3 is TGTGCCATCAGTGAGTCGTCCGGGGTCACAGATACGCAGTATTTT.

V usage is TRBV5-4 and J usage is TRBJ2-1; 9 nucleotides align to TRBD1. From germline, CDR1 is SGHNT and CDR2 YYREEE (reference sequence). V shed 3 bases, J shed 4 bases, and the junction held 17 bases outside the gene matches. The CDR3 extends over 19 amino acids. The chain's CDR3 is CASSSTGGSSGGLYNEQFF. DNA for the CDR3: TGTGCCAGCAGCTCTACAGGGGGCTCCTCAGGGGGTCTGTACAATGAGCAGTTCTTC.